What follows are 7 T cell receptor beta chains derived from one specimen sequenced in a study of blood T cells in healthy people across ages. Together with a sample-barcoded 5' primer, a J-beta primer mix was included in a second PCR lasting roughly 6 to 12 cycles. In TCRdb, the 5' RACE reads were re-called with MiXCR into one record per CDR3 protein. The sample has 850,000 to 1,000,000 distinct CDR3 sequences, 48% seen once. Sequenced sample: blood. The receptors were sampled from a man under 40 in good health.

On this clonotype itself: Since no conserved phenylalanine or tryptophan closes the CDR3, a read error is the likely cause. The CDR3 sequence: CASSSRQGSNQPQHL. The CDR3 DNA reads TGTGCCAGCAGCTCACGACAGGGAAGCAATCAGCCCCAGCATTTG. The chain joins TRBV4-2 to TRBJ1-5, with 7 bases identical to TRBD1. V was clipped by 5 bases and J by 1 base; unmatched bases: 5. Germline values: CDR1 LGHNA, CDR2 YNFKEQ. The length of the CDR3 is 15 residues.

This clonotype appeared a few times. The J gene is TRBJ1-5, the V gene TRBV6-1, with 7 nucleotides matching TRBD1. V was pared by 6 bases and J by 1 base, with 9 bases of the junction left unmatched. The CDR3 totals 16 residues. Germline lookup yields CDR1 MNHNS and CDR2 SASEGT. CDR3 protein: CASRPTTGASNQPQHF. The CDR3, as DNA: TGTGCCAGCAGACCTACCACAGGGGCGAGCAATCAGCCCCAGCATTTT.

This chain joins TRBV5-1 and TRBJ1-1; D unresolved. CDR1 is SGHRS, CDR2 YFSETQ, per germline. Deletions cut 4 bases from V and 0 bases from J, with 10 bases between. The CDR3 has 14 residues. The CDR3 coding sequence is TGCGCCAGCAGCGGTAACAATATGAACACTGAAGCTTTCTTT. Translating gives CASSGNNMNTEAFF.

This chain connects TRBV4-1 to TRBJ2-3; 8 bases line up with TRBD2. CDR1 and CDR2 from the germline V gene are MGHRA and YSYEKL. The CDR3 extends over 17 amino acids. V shed 0 bases and J 5 bases; nucleotides not matched to a gene: 10. CDR3 sequence (DNA): TGCGCCAGCAGCCAAGAACTAGCGGCGGGGGTGAAAGATACGCAGTATTTT. Amino acid sequence: CASSQELAAGVKDTQYF.

In its sample, this clonotype was seen many times. This may be a read error, as it is one base from a much larger clone. V gene TRBV29-1 combines with J gene TRBJ2-1; TRBD1 aligns across 7 bases. Per the germline V gene, CDR1 is SQVTM and CDR2 is ANQGSEA. The trim removed 2 bases at V and 4 bases at J, leaving 8 bases unmatched. CDR3 length: 15 residues. The CDR3 here is CSVEIGDSAYNEQFF. The DNA for the CDR3 is TGCAGCGTTGAAATTGGGGACAGCGCTTACAATGAGCAGTTCTTC.

The J gene is TRBJ2-7, the V gene TRBV28; D gene uncertain. V lost 7 bases, J lost 3 bases, and 13 bases lay in between. There are 13 residues in the CDR3. In germline, CDR1 is MDHEN, CDR2 SYDVKM. The CDR3 DNA reads as TGTGCCAGCAATCGGGCGAATAGCTACGAGCAGTACTTC. This gives the protein CASNRANSYEQYF.

The chain is built from TRBV29-1 and TRBJ2-1; tentatively, D is TRBD1 (6 bases). With 7 bases removed from V and 1 base from J, the gap between germline ends came to 17 bases. The CDR3 has 15 residues. Looked up from germline, CDR1 is SQVTM and CDR2 is ANQGSEA. The CDR3 DNA reads as TGCAGCGGAGGGTCCCGACAGGTGTCCTACAATGAGCAGTTCTTC. Protein sequence: CSGGSRQVSYNEQFF.